The 23 T cell receptor beta chains in this list originate from one sample, sequenced in a study of blood T cells in healthy people across ages. Next came a second PCR, run for 7 to 11 cycles, which used a sample-barcoded 5' primer along with a J-beta primer mix. TCRdb reprocessed the 5' RACE reads with MiXCR, giving one entry per CDR3 protein. The data hold about 1.1 million distinct CDR3 sequences, with under 40% observed a single time. The sample taken for sequencing was blood. The receptor source for this set is a young man in good health.

The gene calls are TRBV3-1 and TRBJ1-1; D gene unclear. The CDR3 totals 15 residues. V was trimmed by 4 bases and J by 4 bases, leaving 16 bases between them. The germline V gene has CDR1 LGHDT and CDR2 YNNKEL (reference sequence). The CDR3 reads CASSPRARRGTEAFF. The CDR3 region has the DNA TGTGCCAGCAGCCCTCGGGCCAGACGAGGCACTGAAGCTTTCTTT.

CDR3 region: CASSLWTGVYGYTF. The CDR3 DNA is TGTGCCAGCAGCTTATGGACGGGCGTCTATGGCTACACCTTC. V usage is TRBV13 and J usage is TRBJ1-2; unclear D gene. The V end lost 2 bases, the J end lost 4 bases, and 11 bases lay between the germline ends. The germline CDR1 and CDR2 sequences are PRHDT and FYEKMQ (reference sequence). The CDR3 contains 14 residues.

This rearrangement joins TRBV5-5 to TRBJ1-4; D gene uncertain. Germline assignment: CDR1 SGHKS and CDR2 YYEKEE (reference sequence). Trimming pared 3 bases from V and 5 bases from J, leaving 17 bases between. The CDR3 sequence is 16 residues long. As DNA, the CDR3 is TGTGCCAGCAGCTCGTCGAGCCCGATGAGAAATGAAAAACTGTTTTTT. Its translation is CASSSSSPMRNEKLFF.

Concerning this clonotype: Compared with germline, one end of the junction differs, possibly owing to a read error. This chain connects TRBV6-5 to TRBJ2-2; 9 positions match TRBD1. The CDR3 consists of 14 residues. In germline, CDR1 is MNHEY, CDR2 SVGAGI. The CDR3 spells CASRSGTGYGDLFF. The CDR3 DNA reads TGTGCCAGCAGATCCGGGACAGGGTACGGGGACCTGTTTTTT.

The chain has TRBV10-3 and TRBJ2-3; D uncertain. Germline loops: CDR1 ENHRY, CDR2 SYGVKD. The CDR3 has 13 residues. Trimming took off 8 bases at V and 2 bases at J, with 11 bases between the two ends. CDR3 residues: CAIEAEPTDTQYF. CDR3 in DNA: TGTGCCATCGAGGCAGAACCCACAGATACGCAGTATTTT.

In its sample, this clonotype was seen a few times. V usage is TRBV7-8 and J usage is TRBJ2-5; D remains unclear. Trimming removed 1 base at V and 0 bases at J, with 12 bases between. The CDR3 is 16 residues long. Per germline, CDR1 SGHVS and CDR2 FQNEAQ. The CDR3 here is CASSLDTRAYQETQYF. As DNA, the CDR3 is TGTGCCAGCAGCTTAGACACACGCGCGTACCAAGAGACCCAGTACTTC.

This rearrangement joins TRBV21-1 to TRBJ1-1; the DNA was not compared with TRBD1, the D call given in the table. TRBV21-1 is given as a pseudogene. The CDR3 has 19 residues. CDR3 in amino acids: CASSQIGNSGQGPNTEAFF. CDR3 nucleotide sequence: TGTGCCAGCAGCCAAATAGGAAACTCCGGACAGGGGCCCAACACTGAAGCTTTCTTT.

The chain combines TRBV4-3 with TRBJ2-7, with D possibly matching TRBD2 (6 bases). The CDR3 length is 16 residues. Trimming removed 0 bases from V and 2 bases from J, with 14 bases in between. Germline V gene data show CDR1 as LGHNA and CDR2 as YSLEER. CDR3 protein: CASSQDIGTPTYEQYF. CDR3 sequence (DNA): TGCGCCAGCAGCCAAGATATTGGGACTCCTACCTACGAGCAGTACTTC.

This clonotype has more than one count but fewer than ten. The V and J genes are TRBV18 and TRBJ1-5; 8 bases are a match to TRBD1. V dropped 3 bases and J dropped 9; count of bases not matched to a gene: 1. Germline loops: CDR1 KGHSH, CDR2 LQKENI. The CDR3 has 12 residues. The CDR3, as DNA: TGTGCCAGCTCACCCGGACAGGGGCCCCAGCATTTT. This sequence encodes CASSPGQGPQHF. Complete variable domain (other parts from reference TRBV18 and TRBJ1-5): NAGVMQNPRHLVRRRGQEARLRCSPMKGHSHVYWYRQLPEEGLKFMVYLQKENIIDESGMPKERFSAEFPKEGPSILRIQQVVRGDSAAYFCASSPGQGPQHFGDGTRLSIL.

The chain carries TRBV20-1 and TRBJ2-4; possibly TRBD2 for D (5 bases). The J call is doubtful: the DNA matches TRBJ2-5 better. The germline gives CDR1 DFQATT, CDR2 SNEGSKA (reference sequence). The CDR3 has 14 residues. This CDR3 reads CSAIDGDRPRTQYF. CDR3 sequence (DNA): TGCAGTGCTATAGACGGGGATCGTCCCAGGACCCAGTACTTC.

This chain connects TRBV4-3 to TRBJ2-1; D remains unclear. The germline V gene has CDR1 LGHNA and CDR2 YSLEER. V was shortened by 4 bases and J by 5 bases, with 15 bases between the two germline ends. The CDR3 is made up of 15 amino acids. CDR3 DNA: TGCGCCAGCAGCCCACTCGGCGACTTCGACAATGAGCAGTTCTTC. The encoded protein is CASSPLGDFDNEQFF.

The chain links TRBV6-5 to TRBJ2-1; TRBD1 might be the D (5 bases). Germline V gives CDR1 MNHEY, CDR2 SVGAGI. V was pared by 3 bases and J by 10 bases, with 16 bases between. CDR3 size: 14 residues. CDR3 nucleotides: TGTGCCAGCAGTTATGGGGCCCAACCCACGGAGCAGTTCTTC. Protein product: CASSYGAQPTEQFF.

This clonotype was picked up a small number of times. The rearrangement links TRBV6-5 to TRBJ1-5, with 7 positions matching TRBD1. Looked up from germline, CDR1 is MNHEY and CDR2 is SVGAGI. V lost 6 bases, J lost 7 bases, and 9 bases stayed unmatched. This CDR3 has 14 amino acids. The CDR3 nucleotides are TGTGCCAGCAGGCCAACAGGGGTAAACCAGCCCCAGCATTTT. It translates to CASRPTGVNQPQHF.

V gene TRBV6-2 or TRBV6-3 combines with J gene TRBJ1-1, with D possibly matching TRBD1 (5 bases). The V and J ends lost 2 bases and 6 bases respectively, with 19 bases between them. CDR1 is MNHEY, CDR2 SVGEGT, per germline. This CDR3 contains 16 residues. This CDR3 is CASSYERGRLMAEAFF. CDR3 nucleotides: TGTGCCAGCAGTTACGAGCGGGGCCGGCTGATGGCTGAAGCTTTCTTT.

This clonotype has a handful of counts. The chain is built from TRBV9 and TRBJ1-4, with a weak D call TRBD1 (6 bases). Looked up from germline, CDR1 is SGDLS and CDR2 is YYNGEE. The CDR3 totals 16 residues. With 3 bases removed from V and 2 bases from J, the gap between germline ends came to 14 bases. The CDR3 is CASSAQGQLTNEKLFF. The CDR3 DNA reads as TGTGCCAGCAGCGCCCAGGGGCAGTTGACTAATGAAAAACTGTTTTTT.

This clonotype appeared a few times. The chain uses TRBV11-2 and TRBJ1-6, with D maybe TRBD1 (6 bases). The germline gives CDR1 SGHAT, CDR2 FQNNGV. With 0 bases removed from V and 1 base from J, the gap between germline ends came to 10 bases. There are 17 residues in the CDR3. As DNA, the CDR3 is TGTGCCAGCAGCTTAGACCGGACAGTTTCCTATAATTCACCCCTCCACTTT. Its translation is CASSLDRTVSYNSPLHF.

The chain carries TRBV7-2 and TRBJ1-1; the match to TRBD1 covers 7 bases. Germline assignment: CDR1 SGHTA and CDR2 FQGNSA. This CDR3 is built from 15 residues. J was trimmed by 0 bases and V by 5 bases; bases with no gene match: 6. CDR3 protein: CASSPWDRMNTEAFF. The CDR3 region has the DNA TGTGCCAGCAGCCCATGGGACAGAATGAACACTGAAGCTTTCTTT. The variable domain in full, completed from reference TRBV7-2 and TRBJ1-1, reads GAGVSQSPSNKVTEKGKDVELRCDPISGHTALYWYRQSLGQGLEFLIYFQGNSAPDKSGLPSDRFSAERTGGSVSTLTIQRTQQEDSAVYLCASSPWDRMNTEAFFGQGTRLTVV.

In this sample, this clonotype turned up a few times. This chain joins TRBV5-1 and TRBJ1-2; no clear D. Trimming cost V 0 bases and J 4 bases, with 13 bases left between them. Germline CDR1 and CDR2: SGHRS and YFSETQ. This CDR3 has 15 residues. The DNA for the CDR3 is TGCGCCAGCAGCTTGGGGTCCGGGATACTCTATGGCTACACCTTC. This gives the protein CASSLGSGILYGYTF. The full variable domain, with the rest looked up from reference TRBV5-1 and TRBJ1-2, is KAGVTQTPRYLIKTRGQQVTLSCSPISGHRSVSWYQQTPGQGLQFLFEYFSETQRNKGNFPGRFSGRQFSNSRSEMNVSTLELGDSALYLCASSLGSGILYGYTFGSGTRLTVV.

This clonotype was seen only a few times. This sequence joins TRBV10-3 and TRBJ1-4; tentatively, D is TRBD1 (5 bases). This CDR3 comprises 15 residues. From germline, CDR1 is ENHRY and CDR2 SYGVKD. Trimming took 0 bases from V and 0 from J, leaving 5 bases between them. CDR3 DNA sequence: TGTGCCATCAGTGAGTCGACAGCAACTAATGAAAAACTGTTTTTT. The encoded protein is CAISESTATNEKLFF.

J is TRBJ1-1 and V is TRBV13; TRBD1 aligns across 7 bases. Germline lookup yields CDR1 PRHDT and CDR2 FYEKMQ (reference sequence). This CDR3 spans 18 amino acids. The ends lost 5 bases at V and 1 base at J; junction bases unmatched: 16. The DNA of the CDR3 is TGTGCCAGCAGCCCTCTTGTTATGGCAGGGACAGCGAACACTGAAGCTTTCTTT. As protein: CASSPLVMAGTANTEAFF. The full variable domain, with the rest looked up from reference TRBV13 and TRBJ1-1, is AAGVIQSPRHLIKEKRETATLKCYPIPRHDTVYWYQQGPGQDPQFLISFYEKMQSDKGSIPDRFSAQQFSDYHSELNMSSLELGDSALYFCASSPLVMAGTANTEAFFGQGTRLTVV.

This clonotype was observed many times. V is TRBV12-3 or TRBV12-4 and J is TRBJ2-3; 9 bases are shared with TRBD1. V gave up 5 bases and J gave up 2 bases; unmatched junction bases: 5. The CDR3 runs to 15 residues. The CDR3 loop reads CASSGRDRVTDTQYF. CDR3 bases: TGTGCCAGCAGTGGTCGGGACAGGGTCACAGATACGCAGTATTTT.

The chain has TRBV6-2 or TRBV6-3 and TRBJ2-7; the match to TRBD1 covers 7 bases. The V gene end was trimmed by 7 bases and the J gene end by 1 base; junction bases not matched to a gene: 10. This CDR3 has 15 amino acids. Per the germline V gene, CDR1 is MNHEY and CDR2 is SVGEGT. CDR3 amino acids: CASTLWQGVSYEQYF. The CDR3 coding sequence is TGTGCCAGCACCTTATGGCAGGGGGTATCCTACGAGCAGTACTTC.

Many counts were recorded for this clonotype. The chain uses TRBV29-1 and TRBJ2-1; perhaps TRBD2 as D (5 bases). The CDR3 is made up of 13 amino acids. Between the trimmed V and J ends, which lost 5 bases and 0 bases, there was a span of 8 bases. Germline V gene lookup returns CDR1 SQVTM and CDR2 ANQGSEA. CDR3 residues: CSVQTISYNEQFF. The CDR3 bases are TGCAGCGTTCAGACTATCTCCTACAATGAGCAGTTCTTC.